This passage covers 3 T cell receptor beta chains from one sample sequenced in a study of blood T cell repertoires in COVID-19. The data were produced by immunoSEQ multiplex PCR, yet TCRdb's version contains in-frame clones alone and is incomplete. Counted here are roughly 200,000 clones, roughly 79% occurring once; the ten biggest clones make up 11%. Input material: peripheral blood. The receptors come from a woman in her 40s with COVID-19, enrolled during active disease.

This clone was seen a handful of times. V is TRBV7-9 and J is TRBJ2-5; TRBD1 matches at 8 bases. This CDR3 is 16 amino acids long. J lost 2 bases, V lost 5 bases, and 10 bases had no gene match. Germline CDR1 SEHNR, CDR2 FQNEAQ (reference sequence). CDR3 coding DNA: TGTGCCAGCAGCGCCCCTCTCGGGACAGGACAAGAGACCCAGTACTTC. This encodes CASSAPLGTGQETQYF.

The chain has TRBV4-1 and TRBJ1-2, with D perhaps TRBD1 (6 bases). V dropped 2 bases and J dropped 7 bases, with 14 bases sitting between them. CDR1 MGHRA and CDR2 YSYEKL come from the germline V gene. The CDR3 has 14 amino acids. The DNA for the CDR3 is TGCGCCAGCAGCCAAATACAGGGTGGCTCTGGCTACACCTTC. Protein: CASSQIQGGSGYTF.

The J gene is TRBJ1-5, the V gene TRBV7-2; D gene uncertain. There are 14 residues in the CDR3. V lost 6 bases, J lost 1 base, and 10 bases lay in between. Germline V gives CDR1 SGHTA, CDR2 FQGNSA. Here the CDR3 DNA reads TGTGCCAGCAGAGGTGACGGGAGCAATCAGCCCCAGCATTTT. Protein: CASRGDGSNQPQHF.